Below, 23 T cell receptor beta chains from the same sample are listed, as sequenced in a study of regulatory T cells in long-lasting Graves disease. Researchers made TCR beta libraries by using iRepertoire HTBI primers and running Arm-PCR on CDR3 regions. One entry per CDR3 protein results from TCRdb running MiXCR on the multiplex PCR reads. Of about 420,000 distinct CDR3 sequences in the sample, around a quarter were seen once. The time point was: persistent/refractory GD, antithyroid drugs over 5 years with positive TRAb. The TCR library was made from RNA that had been extracted from PBMCs in TRIzol. The sample consisted of peripheral blood mononuclear cells (PBMCs), taken when the disease was refractory, from a patient treated with antithyroid drugs. The receptors were gathered from a female donor with Graves disease.

In regard to this clonotype: A read error may be the cause here, since a much bigger clone is one base away. The conserved closing phenylalanine or tryptophan is absent in this CDR3, likely reflecting a read error. This chain connects TRBV6-2 or TRBV6-3 to TRBJ1-1; the match to TRBD1 covers 8 bases. The V segment lost 6 bases and the J segment 6 bases; nucleotides outside the gene matches: 9. Germline V gene lookup returns CDR1 MNHEY and CDR2 SVGEGT. CDR3 size: 14 residues. Written as DNA, the CDR3 is TGTGCCAGCAGATCGGACAGGGCATGGGCTGAAGCTTTCGTT. This translates into CASRSDRAWAEAFV.

The chain has TRBV20-1 and TRBJ2-6; possibly TRBD2 for D (6 bases). CDR1 and CDR2 from the germline V gene are DFQATT and SNEGSKA (reference sequence). Trimming stripped 3 bases from V and 2 bases from J, with 14 bases between. The CDR3 loop spans 16 amino acids. In DNA form, the CDR3 reads TGCAGTGCTAGGGTCGGGACTGTCCCTGGGGCCAACGTCCTGACTTTC. This codes for CSARVGTVPGANVLTF.

This clonotype appeared a single time. A much larger clonotype is one base distant, so this may be a read error. The chain employs TRBV6-2 or TRBV6-3 and TRBJ2-6; D is perhaps TRBD1 (5 bases). This CDR3 is 16 amino acids long. Trimming removed 6 bases from V and 2 bases from J, with 14 bases in between. CDR1 and CDR2 from the germline V gene are MNHEY and SVGEGT. The DNA of the CDR3 is TGTGCCAGCAGCAAGACAGATATCCCTGGGGCCAACGTCCTGACTTTC. This gives the protein CASSKTDIPGANVLTF.

V and J are TRBV28 and TRBJ2-4; 10 bases fit TRBD1. CDR1 is MDHEN, CDR2 SYDVKM, per germline. V was pared by 4 bases and J by 8 bases, with 8 bases of the junction left unmatched. CDR3 length: 15 residues. CDR3 nucleotides: TGTGCCAGCAGTTATAAGACAGGGGGCGATGACATTCAGTACTTC. It encodes CASSYKTGGDDIQYF.

This clonotype occurred many times. This rearrangement joins TRBV28 to TRBJ2-5, with a possible D match to TRBD2 (6 bases). Per the germline V gene, CDR1 is MDHEN and CDR2 is SYDVKM. The ends were cut back, 0 bases at V and 3 bases at J, with 14 bases in the middle. This CDR3 has 16 residues. The CDR3 DNA reads as TGTGCCAGCAGTTTATGGACGGGAGCTGGGAAAGAGACCCAGTACTTC. Its protein product is CASSLWTGAGKETQYF.

V is TRBV10-2 and J is TRBJ2-7, with D perhaps TRBD1 or TRBD2 (5 bases each). The CDR3 covers 13 residues. The germline V and J ends were trimmed by 7 bases and 7 bases, with 17 bases remaining between them. Germline V gives CDR1 WSHSY, CDR2 SAAADI. The CDR3: CASTTGTDLEQYF. The CDR3 DNA follows: TGCGCCAGCACAACCGGGACGGACTTGGAGCAGTACTTC.

The J gene is TRBJ1-1, the V gene TRBV20-1; D is uncertain. There are 13 residues in the CDR3. Germline V CDR1 and CDR2: DFQATT, SNEGSKA (reference sequence). The V end lost 3 bases, the J end lost 1 base, and 9 bases lay between the germline ends. The CDR3 sequence is CSASTPGNTEAFF. For the CDR3, the DNA is TGCAGTGCTAGTACTCCGGGGAACACTGAAGCTTTCTTT.

In this sample, this clonotype turned up a few times. This sequence joins TRBV7-3 and TRBJ1-1; D is unclear. V was pared by 0 bases and J by 0 bases, with 8 bases between. In germline, CDR1 is SGHTA, CDR2 FQGTGA. This CDR3 region has 15 residues. The DNA of the CDR3 is TGTGCCAGCAGCTTAACAAGTGGGATGAACACTGAAGCTTTCTTT. Protein product: CASSLTSGMNTEAFF. Using reference TRBV7-3 and TRBJ1-1 for the parts outside the CDR3, the full variable domain is GAGVSQTPSNKVTEKGKYVELRCDPISGHTALYWYRQSLGQGPEFLIYFQGTGAADDSGLPNDRFFAVRPEGSVSTLKIQRTERGDSAVYLCASSLTSGMNTEAFFGQGTRLTVV.

The sample holds a few counts of this clonotype. The chain employs TRBV28 and TRBJ2-7, with a weak D call TRBD2 (7 bases). From germline, CDR1 is MDHEN and CDR2 SYDVKM. The CDR3 extends over 13 amino acids. Trimming pared 6 bases from V and 7 bases from J, leaving 16 bases between. CDR3 DNA sequence: TGTGCCAGCAGCCGCCGGGGGGCCGGAGAGCAGTACTTC. Amino acids: CASSRRGAGEQYF.

This clonotype was picked up many times. This rearrangement joins TRBV2 to TRBJ2-5; 14 bases map to TRBD2. The CDR3 has 18 residues. Losses at the gene ends were 8 bases for V and 5 bases for J; bases not matched to a gene: 16. Germline V lookup: CDR1 SNHLY, CDR2 FYNNEI. The CDR3 DNA reads as TGTGCCAGCGCTGGGGGACTAGCGGGAGCTCGCGTTGCGGAGACCCAGTACTTC. As protein: CASAGGLAGARVAETQYF.

Many counts were recorded for this clonotype. This chain uses TRBV6-2 or TRBV6-3 with TRBJ2-7; 9 bases map to TRBD2. The CDR3 has 15 residues. Unmatched junction bases numbered 7, after V lost 2 bases and J lost 5 bases. Germline assignment: CDR1 MNHEY and CDR2 SVGEGT. CDR3 nucleotide sequence: TGTGCCAGCAGTTACGAGGGTAGCGGGAGTAACGAGCAGTACTTC. Translating gives CASSYEGSGSNEQYF.

This rearrangement joins TRBV13 to TRBJ2-5, with D tentatively TRBD1 or TRBD2 (6 bases each). Germline-derived CDR1 and CDR2 are PRHDT and FYEKMQ (reference sequence). The CDR3 spans 15 residues. Trimming stripped 4 bases from V and 3 bases from J, with 15 bases between. This CDR3 is CASSSPGAGKETQYF. The CDR3 DNA is TGTGCCAGCAGCTCCCCAGGGGCGGGGAAAGAGACCCAGTACTTC.

CDR3 sequence: CASSNPGPMNTEAFF. DNA of the CDR3: TGTGCCAGCTCAAATCCGGGGCCAATGAACACTGAAGCTTTCTTT. V and J are TRBV18 and TRBJ1-1; D may be TRBD1 (5 bases). This CDR3 contains 15 residues. Trimming removed 5 bases at V and 0 bases at J, with 13 bases between. Germline lookup yields CDR1 KGHSH and CDR2 LQKENI.

Of note for this clonotype: A much larger clone differs from this one at a single base, so this may be a read error. The rearrangement uses TRBV24-1 and TRBJ2-3, with D perhaps TRBD1 (5 bases). Germline V gene sequence: CDR1 KGHDR, CDR2 SFDVKD. This CDR3 is built from 15 residues. The CDR3 loop is CVTSQGRFGTDTQYF. DNA of the CDR3: TGTGTCACCAGTCAGGGTCGTTTCGGCACAGATACGCAGTATTTT.

There are a few counts of this clonotype. The genes are TRBV6-2 or TRBV6-3 and TRBJ2-2; D may be TRBD2 (5 bases). The V gene's germline CDR1 is MNHEY and CDR2 SVGEGT. Trimming shortened V by 8 bases and J by 5 bases, and 15 bases separated the two germline ends. This CDR3 is 14 amino acids long. The chain's CDR3 is CASGEGRMTGELFF. CDR3 DNA: TGTGCCAGCGGTGAGGGTCGAATGACCGGGGAGCTGTTTTTT.

V is TRBV7-7 and J is TRBJ2-5, with D possibly being TRBD2 (6 bases). The CDR3 is 14 amino acids. The germline gives CDR1 SSHAT, CDR2 FNYEAQ (reference sequence). The V end lost 3 bases, the J end lost 5 bases, and 13 bases lay between the germline ends. In nucleotides, the CDR3 is TGTGCCAGCAGCTTGGTCGGGAGCTTGGAGACCCAGTACTTC. Protein product: CASSLVGSLETQYF.

The gene calls are TRBV5-1 and TRBJ1-2, with 11 bases matching TRBD1. Germline V gene data show CDR1 as SGHRS and CDR2 as YFSETQ. The CDR3 contains 16 residues. Trimming cost V 4 bases and J 4 bases; bases outside gene matches: 9. The CDR3 spells CASSAPAGTGGYGYTF. CDR3 nucleotide sequence: TGCGCCAGCAGCGCACCTGCCGGGACAGGGGGCTATGGCTACACCTTC.

The rearrangement uses TRBV9 and TRBJ2-7; the D gene is possibly TRBD1 (5 bases). Germline CDR1 reads SGDLS; CDR2 reads YYNGEE. The CDR3 contains 12 residues. V shed 4 bases and J shed 10 bases, with 15 bases lying between them. The CDR3 DNA reads as TGTGCCAGCAGCTCCGGGCAGGGCCTACAGTACTTC. Encoded protein: CASSSGQGLQYF.

This clonotype was detected many times. The J gene is TRBJ1-2, the V gene TRBV30, with 9 positions matching TRBD1. This CDR3 is 13 amino acids long. CDR1 GTSNPN and CDR2 SVGIG come from the germline V gene (reference sequence). The trim removed 3 bases at V and 8 bases at J, leaving 7 bases unmatched. This chain's CDR3 is CAWRAQGAGGYTF. CDR3 DNA: TGTGCCTGGAGAGCACAGGGGGCGGGAGGCTACACCTTC.

This clonotype showed up just a few times. The V call is TRBV18, the J call TRBJ2-7; 9 bases fit TRBD2. The germline gives CDR1 KGHSH, CDR2 LQKENI. The CDR3 extends over 15 amino acids. V was pared by 4 bases and J by 7 bases, with 11 bases of the junction left unmatched. CDR3 DNA sequence: TGTGCCAGCTCACTAAAATCTAGCGGGAATAGTGAGCAGTACTTC. This translates into CASSLKSSGNSEQYF.

The CDR3 coding sequence is TGCAGTGCTAGAGAACCCACTAGTAGGGATATGGAGCAGTACTTC. As protein: CSAREPTSRDMEQYF. This chain connects TRBV20-1 to TRBJ2-7; tentative D call: TRBD2 (5 bases). Germline CDR1 DFQATT, CDR2 SNEGSKA (reference sequence). This CDR3 has 15 amino acids. V was trimmed by 0 bases and J by 7 bases, leaving 19 bases between them.

This clonotype appeared many times. The chain carries TRBV24-1 and TRBJ2-5; D unclear. CDR1 is KGHDR, CDR2 SFDVKD, per germline. Trimming removed 5 bases from V and 1 base from J, with 10 bases in between. This CDR3 contains 14 residues. The CDR3 bases are TGTGCCACCAGTGCCGGAGTCGGCCAAGAGACCCAGTACTTC. This codes for CATSAGVGQETQYF.

V usage is TRBV5-1 and J usage is TRBJ1-2; no definite D call. Per the germline V gene, CDR1 is SGHRS and CDR2 is YFSETQ. This CDR3 contains 15 residues. V lost 0 bases to trimming and J lost 4 bases, with 13 bases between them. The CDR3 DNA reads as TGCGCCAGCAGCTTGGACTGGCAAGCCCTCTATGGCTACACCTTC. Its protein product is CASSLDWQALYGYTF. Looking up the rest from reference TRBV5-1 and TRBJ1-2 gives the full variable domain: KAGVTQTPRYLIKTRGQQVTLSCSPISGHRSVSWYQQTPGQGLQFLFEYFSETQRNKGNFPGRFSGRQFSNSRSEMNVSTLELGDSALYLCASSLDWQALYGYTFGSGTRLTVV.